This entry is about one TCR beta chain. The specificity of this receptor is unknown. No much larger clone exists at a distance of one base, and base qualities are not known. This sample is part of a study of T cells in localized non-small cell lung cancer (TCRdb year 2020). Regarding the research as a whole: Comparing tumors with uninvolved tumor-adjacent lungs, the study looked at the T cell repertoires of 200 to 250 patients with early-stage NSCLC. All 220 or so NSCLC patients in the cohort were treatment-naive and had localized lung tumors that were resected. Of the NSCLC patients, 120 to 150 were male and around 99 were female, and the mean age was approximately 66 years.

The V end gives up 7 bases and the J end 9 bases, leaving 6 bases in the junction not matched to a gene. From its cysteine to its phenylalanine, the CDR3 spans 14 amino acids. Of the read, only the CDR3 DNA is kept; its 42 bases are in frame from base 1. The germline V gene specifies MNHNS as CDR1 and SASEGT as CDR2. TCR beta CDR3 regions were sequenced from DNA using the immunoSEQ Assay. The study's processing was this. To compute T cell density, TCR beta template counts were normalized to usable DNA, which was estimated by amplifying housekeeping genes. Richness was estimated with the preseqR package, extrapolating to 400,000 templates for PBMC samples and 120,000 templates for tissue samples. Clonality was defined by subtracting Pielou's evenness from one. Tissue-enriched TCRs were identified by differential abundance testing using productive amino-acid clonotypes, minimum total count 5 and alpha 0.1. The Jaccard Index and the Morisita Overlap Index were used to measure repertoire overlap between compartments. TCR beta CDR3s were clustered by GLIPH together with public tetramer-defined viral CDR3s, and at least three viral sequences plus V-gene enrichment were required for viral motifs. TCRdb obtained this table from immuneACCESS and retained in-frame rearrangements with V and J assigned. These tables miss some clones; where compared with another copy, unresolved V genes account for less than half of the shortfall, and the remainder is unexplained. The D gene and trimming were derived from the DNA, and the V and J assignments and clone size from that table. Recorded for this sample are approximately 43,000 clones; approximately 90% of them occurred a single time. The ten largest make up roughly 7% of the sample.

Results the study describes overall, beyond this receptor: Longer overall survival was associated with higher blood T cell density, whereas shorter survival was associated with higher adjacent-lung clonality. Uninvolved tumor-adjacent lung showed the highest T cell clonality, higher than tumor, which suggests more focused antigenic responses in the uninvolved tumor-adjacent lung. A median of roughly 56 of the top 100 tumor clones were detected in paired uninvolved adjacent lung, and around 30 of these tumor clones were also found among the top 100 clones of the paired uninvolved adjacent lung. Multi-region tumor sequencing was not performed, so intratumor heterogeneity could not be excluded. Since the design was exploratory, TCR variables were selected using unadjusted p-values with no false-discovery rate correction.

At diagnosis, peripheral blood, uninvolved tumor-adjacent lung and tumor were collected and were preserved as a mix of fresh-frozen and FFPE material. For TCR repertoire profiling, blood samples were analyzed in the form of peripheral blood mononuclear cells. This sequence was found in a woman between 18 and 50 years old with stage III lung adenocarcinoma. The chain is encoded by TRBV6-1 joined to TRBJ2-3, and TRBD2 matches 14 of the central bases. Specimen: peripheral blood, collected before any cancer treatment. The sequenced DNA: TGTGCCAGCACCGGACTAGCGGGGGGCAGGACGCAGTATTTT. It translates to CASTGLAGGRTQYF.